These T cell receptor beta chains were read from a single sample in a study of CD8+ T cells in alopecia areata. Assay: immunoSEQ multiplex PCR; the TCRdb copy retains only in-frame clones and omits some. The top ten hold approximately 15% of the sample, which has some 130,000 clones, 45% to 60% seen once. This material consisted of CD8+ T cells sorted from blood, taken at week 4, from a patient treated with tofacitinib. The receptors originated from a human donor with alopecia areata. The CDR3 runs from the conserved cysteine through the conserved F or W.

CSVEGTSGGEGETQYF,TRBV29-1
CATSPWTEFHEKLFF,TRBV15
CAWSLQGYDEQYF,TRBV30
CASSPGTGYEQYF,TRBV9
CASSSDREEWHQPQHF,TRBV7-9
CASSPALSGEPQHF,TRBV7-8
CASEDRGRGYTF,TRBV9
CASSLRMNTEAFF,TRBV27
CASSPWELASGTDTQYF,TRBV7-9
CASSVGRLGTEAFF,TRBV9
CASVAGAGTAEAFF,TRBV6-5
CASLLGPDTQYF,TRBV7-9
CASSHQPGYTEAFF,TRBV4-1
CSVQDVEQYF,TRBV29-1
CASSHPIAGPAYNEQFF,TRBV4-1
CAWTPFPSLPLTSYNEQFF,TRBV30
CATSNRVEVLEQFF,TRBV15
CASSQFRDNPYYEQYF,TRBV14
CASSLESLAGDNEQFF,TRBV11-2
CASSPSSPHYEQYF,TRBV9
CASSYSFPGTYEQYF,TRBV6-5
CASSQDQQEEGIRKAFF,TRBV14
CASSSNTEAFF,TRBV2
CAWSGPRDRGQPQHF,TRBV30
CASSLGATYTEAFF,TRBV7-2
CASSLDGNYGYTF,TRBV5-8
CATSRGEGDTGELFF,TRBV15
CASSFERGDLDGYTF,TRBV6-5
CASSLAGTGFQPQHF,TRBV5-6
CASHIRGVHNEQFF,TRBV5-3
CASSFNSGGHNEQFF,TRBV11-1
CSIWTGEAFF,TRBV29-1
CSVEGGTFYEQYF,TRBV29-1
CASSPYPETQYF,TRBV14
CAWIRTGKAHEQYF,TRBV30
CAWSPSGPRDGYTF,TRBV30
CASSPPGQPNEQFF,TRBV5-6
CASSLDSRPYGYTF,TRBV5-1
CASKLSVGIQETQYF,TRBV6-5
CASSLSNRVGYTF,TRBV27
CASSLGGGANNEQFF,TRBV7-9
CASSFDRGNSPLHF,TRBV27
CASKGFGNTIYF,TRBV13
CATSWRTQNTGELFF,TRBV15
CAWSVGGGEAFF,TRBV30
CASSLDGSGLNTEAFF,TRBV4-1
CASSLHPNREPQYF,TRBV11-2